One sample yielded the 7 T cell receptor beta chains listed below, sequenced in a study of blood T cell repertoires in COVID-19. This table comes from immunoSEQ multiplex PCR, and its TCRdb copy is limited to in-frame clones, with some not included. This sample yields approximately 230,000 clones, of which 65% to 90% are seen a single time; around 16% belongs to the top ten. What was sequenced was PBMCs or T cells enriched from blood (not recorded which). The receptors here all came from a man younger than 30 who had recovered from COVID-19.

The chain links TRBV11-3 to TRBJ2-2; 7 nucleotides line up with TRBD1. With V trimmed by 6 bases and J by 2 bases, 9 bases remained unmatched. The CDR3 sequence is 16 residues long. The V gene's germline CDR1 is SGHNT and CDR2 YENEEA. The CDR3 loop is CASSLFGQANTGELFF. The CDR3 bases are TGTGCCAGCAGTCTATTCGGACAGGCCAACACCGGGGAGCTGTTTTTT.

The chain combines TRBV3-1 (or the pseudogene TRBV3-2) with TRBJ2-7, with D maybe TRBD2 (6 bases). The CDR3 length is 16 residues. V lost 1 base to trimming and J lost 0 bases, with 13 bases between them. Germline CDR1 and CDR2: LGHDT and YNNKEL (reference sequence). The CDR3 DNA follows: TGTGCCAGCAGCCAAGGGTCCGGCGGGAACTCCTACGAGCAGTACTTC. It yields the protein CASSQGSGGNSYEQYF.

The rearrangement joins TRBV5-8 to TRBJ1-6, with 7 bases aligning to TRBD1. The CDR3 is 13 amino acids. Germline V lookup: CDR1 SGHTS, CDR2 YDEGEE. The V and J ends lost 4 bases and 11 bases, in that order; junction bases with no gene match: 6. The CDR3 bases are TGTGCCAGCAGCGTTAACAGGGGCCCACCCCTCCACTTT. Amino acid sequence: CASSVNRGPPLHF.

The CDR3 sequence: CAWSVAGSNTEAFF. CDR3 nucleotides: TGTGCCTGGAGTGTAGCAGGCTCAAACACTGAAGCTTTCTTT. V and J are TRBV30 and TRBJ1-1; D is uncertain. Germline lookup yields CDR1 GTSNPN and CDR2 SVGIG (reference sequence). The CDR3 runs to 14 residues. V lost 0 bases, J lost 2 bases, and 10 bases lay in between.

The V gene is TRBV19, the J gene TRBJ1-1; D gene uncertain. Germline V gene sequence: CDR1 LNHDA, CDR2 SQIVND (reference sequence). Trimming shortened V by 7 bases and J by 6 bases, and 21 bases separated the two germline ends. This CDR3 is built from 15 residues. The CDR3 sequence is CASMEGTTITAEAFF. CDR3 DNA: TGTGCCAGTATGGAGGGCACCACCATCACCGCTGAAGCTTTCTTT.

V gene TRBV5-6 combines with J gene TRBJ2-3, with 15 nucleotides matching TRBD2. The CDR3 has 19 amino acids. Germline V CDR1 and CDR2: SGHDT, YYEEEE. V shed 1 base, J shed 4 bases, and the junction held 10 bases outside the gene matches. DNA of the CDR3: TGTGCCAGCAGCTTGCCAACGGGACTAGCGGGAGGCGTGGCAGATACGCAGTATTTT. Its protein product is CASSLPTGLAGGVADTQYF.

This chain uses TRBV7-8 with TRBJ1-5, with 7 bases matching TRBD1. The junction had 4 bases not matched to a gene; V was cut back by 5 bases and J by 0 bases. Germline loops: CDR1 SGHVS, CDR2 FQNEAQ. CDR3 length: 15 amino acids. CDR3 nucleotides: TGTGCCAGCAGCCCAGACAGGGTTAGCAATCAGCCCCAGCATTTT. Translated: CASSPDRVSNQPQHF.